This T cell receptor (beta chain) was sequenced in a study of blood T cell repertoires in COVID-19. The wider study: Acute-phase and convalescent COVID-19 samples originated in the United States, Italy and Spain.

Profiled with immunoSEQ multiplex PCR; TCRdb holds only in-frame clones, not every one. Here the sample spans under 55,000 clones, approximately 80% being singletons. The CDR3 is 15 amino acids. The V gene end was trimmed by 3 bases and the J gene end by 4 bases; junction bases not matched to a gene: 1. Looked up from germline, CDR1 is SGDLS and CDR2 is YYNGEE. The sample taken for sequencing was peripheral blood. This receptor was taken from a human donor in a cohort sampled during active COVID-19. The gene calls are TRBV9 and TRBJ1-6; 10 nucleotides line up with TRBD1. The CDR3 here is CASSGDRGYNSPLHF. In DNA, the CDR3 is TGTGCCAGCAGCGGGGACAGGGGTTATAATTCACCCCTCCACTTT.